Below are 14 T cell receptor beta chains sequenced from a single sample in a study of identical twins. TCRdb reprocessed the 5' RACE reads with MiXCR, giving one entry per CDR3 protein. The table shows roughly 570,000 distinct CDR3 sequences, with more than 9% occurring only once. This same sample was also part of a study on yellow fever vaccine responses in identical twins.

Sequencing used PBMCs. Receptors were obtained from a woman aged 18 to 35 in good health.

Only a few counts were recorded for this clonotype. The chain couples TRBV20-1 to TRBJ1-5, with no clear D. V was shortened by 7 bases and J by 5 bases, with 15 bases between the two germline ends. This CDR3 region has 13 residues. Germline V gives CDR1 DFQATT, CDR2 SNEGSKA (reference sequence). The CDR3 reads CSGTWAADQPQHF. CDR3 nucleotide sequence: TGCAGTGGGACGTGGGCGGCCGATCAGCCCCAGCATTTT.

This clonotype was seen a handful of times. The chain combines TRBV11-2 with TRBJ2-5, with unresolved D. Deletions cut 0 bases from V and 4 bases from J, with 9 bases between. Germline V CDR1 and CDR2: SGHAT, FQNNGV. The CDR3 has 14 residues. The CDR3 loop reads CASSLELSGETQYF. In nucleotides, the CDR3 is TGTGCCAGCAGCTTAGAACTATCGGGAGAGACCCAGTACTTC.

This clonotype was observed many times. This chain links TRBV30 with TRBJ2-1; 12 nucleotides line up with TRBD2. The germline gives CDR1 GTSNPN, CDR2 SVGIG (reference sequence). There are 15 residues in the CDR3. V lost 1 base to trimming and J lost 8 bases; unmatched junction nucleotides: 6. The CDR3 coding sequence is TGTGCCTGGAGTGGAGGGAGACTAGCGGGAGATGAGCAGTTCTTC. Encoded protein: CAWSGGRLAGDEQFF.

The CDR3 here is CASGGQADYEQYF. The CDR3 region has the DNA TGCGCCAGCGGGGGACAGGCCGACTACGAGCAGTACTTC. V gene TRBV10-1 combines with J gene TRBJ2-7; 8 bases are a match to TRBD1. The V and J ends lost 8 bases and 3 bases, in that order; junction bases with no gene match: 6. The CDR3 runs 13 residues. CDR1 and CDR2 (germline): WNHNN, SYGVQD (reference sequence).

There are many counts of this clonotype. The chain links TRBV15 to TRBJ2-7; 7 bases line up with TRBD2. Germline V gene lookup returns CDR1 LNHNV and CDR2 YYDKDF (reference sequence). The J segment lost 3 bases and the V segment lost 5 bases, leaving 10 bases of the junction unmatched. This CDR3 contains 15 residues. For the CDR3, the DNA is TGTGCCACCAGCCCACGAACTAGCGCACACTACGAGCAGTACTTC. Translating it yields CATSPRTSAHYEQYF.

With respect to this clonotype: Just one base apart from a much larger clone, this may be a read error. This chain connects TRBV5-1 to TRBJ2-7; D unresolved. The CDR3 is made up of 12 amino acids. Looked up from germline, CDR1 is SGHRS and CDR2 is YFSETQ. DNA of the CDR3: TGCGCCTGCAGCCAGACAACTTACGAGCAGTACTTC. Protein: CACSQTTYEQYF.

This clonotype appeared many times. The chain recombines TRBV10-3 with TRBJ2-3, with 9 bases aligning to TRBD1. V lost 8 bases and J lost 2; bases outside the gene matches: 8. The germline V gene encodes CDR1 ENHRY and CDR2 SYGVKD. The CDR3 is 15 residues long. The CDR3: CAIGDRAQTTDTQYF. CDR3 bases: TGTGCCATCGGGGACAGGGCCCAAACCACAGATACGCAGTATTTT.

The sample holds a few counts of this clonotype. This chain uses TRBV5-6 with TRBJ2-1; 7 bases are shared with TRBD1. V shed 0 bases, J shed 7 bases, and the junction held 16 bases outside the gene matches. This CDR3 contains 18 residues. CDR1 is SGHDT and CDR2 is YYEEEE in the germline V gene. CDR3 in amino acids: CASSLAPSTGMWMNEQFF. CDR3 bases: TGTGCCAGCAGCTTGGCCCCCTCGACAGGGATGTGGATGAATGAGCAGTTCTTC.

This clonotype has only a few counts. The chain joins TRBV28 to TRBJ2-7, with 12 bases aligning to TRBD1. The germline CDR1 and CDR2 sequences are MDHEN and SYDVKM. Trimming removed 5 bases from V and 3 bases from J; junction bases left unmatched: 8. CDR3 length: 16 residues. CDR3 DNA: TGTGCCAGCAGTGTCACGGGACAGGGGGCCTTCTACGAGCAGTACTTC. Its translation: CASSVTGQGAFYEQYF.

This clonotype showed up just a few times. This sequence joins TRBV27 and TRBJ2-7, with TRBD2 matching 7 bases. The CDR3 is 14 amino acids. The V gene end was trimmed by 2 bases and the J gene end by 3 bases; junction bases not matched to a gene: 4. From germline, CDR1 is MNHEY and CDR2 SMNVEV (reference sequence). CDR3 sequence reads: CASSLREGFYEQYF. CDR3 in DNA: TGTGCCAGCAGTTTAAGGGAGGGTTTCTACGAGCAGTACTTC.

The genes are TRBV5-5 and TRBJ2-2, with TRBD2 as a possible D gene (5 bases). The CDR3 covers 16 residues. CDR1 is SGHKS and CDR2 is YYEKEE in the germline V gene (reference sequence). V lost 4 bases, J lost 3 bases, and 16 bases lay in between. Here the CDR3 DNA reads TGTGCCAGCAGCGGTACGCGGGCGGTGGACACCGGGGAGCTGTTTTTT. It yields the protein CASSGTRAVDTGELFF. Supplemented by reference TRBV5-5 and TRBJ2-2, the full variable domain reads DAGVTQSPTHLIKTRGQQVTLRCSPISGHKSVSWYQQVLGQGPQFIFQYYEKEERGRGNFPDRFSARQFPNYSSELNVNALLLGDSALYLCASSGTRAVDTGELFFGEGSRLTVL.

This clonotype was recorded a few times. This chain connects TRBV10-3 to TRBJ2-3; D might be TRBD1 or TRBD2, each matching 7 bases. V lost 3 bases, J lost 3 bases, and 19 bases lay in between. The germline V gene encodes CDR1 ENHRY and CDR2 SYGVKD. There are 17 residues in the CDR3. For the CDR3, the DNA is TGTGCCATCAGTGATGGGACTATAGGGGGCGGGACAGATACGCAGTATTTT. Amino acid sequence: CAISDGTIGGGTDTQYF.

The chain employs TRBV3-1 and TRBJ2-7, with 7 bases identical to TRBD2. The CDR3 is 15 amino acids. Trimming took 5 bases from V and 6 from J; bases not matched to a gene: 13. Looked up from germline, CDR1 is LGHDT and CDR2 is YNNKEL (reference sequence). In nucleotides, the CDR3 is TGTGCCAGCAGCGGGACTACCGGAATCGGGGGCGAGCAGTACTTC. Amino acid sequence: CASSGTTGIGGEQYF.

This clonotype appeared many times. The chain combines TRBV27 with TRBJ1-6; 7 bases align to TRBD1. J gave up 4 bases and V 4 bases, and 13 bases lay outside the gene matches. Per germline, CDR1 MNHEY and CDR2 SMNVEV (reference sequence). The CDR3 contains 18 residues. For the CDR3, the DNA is TGTGCCAGCAGTTCACCGATGGGACAGAACACTTATAATTCACCCCTCCACTTT. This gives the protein CASSSPMGQNTYNSPLHF.